This section outlines one TCR beta chain sequence together with its context. The antigen is undetermined. Sequenced by immunoSEQ multiplex PCR; TCRdb stores in-frame clones only, minus some. The table records about 16,000 clones, about 90% of them present only once. This sample is part of a study of T cell clonotyping in hematopoietic cell transplantation. Germline CDR1 and CDR2: MGHDK and SYGVNS. The V and J ends lost 5 bases and 4 bases respectively, with 14 bases between them. The CDR3 has 14 residues. General observations from the study: Few recipient clonotypes overlapped donors; over 97% were de novo at given depth. Pathologically expanded recipient clonotypes increased progressively from day 30 to day 180 as diversity fell. Higher Inverse Simpson Index values in graft donor and pretransplant recipient predicted broader posttransplant TCR diversity.

The source is a man aged 50-59 years in good health. Some clones in this sample may be carry-over from other donors' samples. The sequenced sample was peripheral blood mononuclear cells. The chain couples TRBV25-1 to TRBJ2-5; no firm D call. This CDR3 reads CASSLYRAPETQYF. The CDR3 DNA sequence: TGTGCCAGCAGTCTCTACCGGGCCCCAGAGACCCAGTACTTC.